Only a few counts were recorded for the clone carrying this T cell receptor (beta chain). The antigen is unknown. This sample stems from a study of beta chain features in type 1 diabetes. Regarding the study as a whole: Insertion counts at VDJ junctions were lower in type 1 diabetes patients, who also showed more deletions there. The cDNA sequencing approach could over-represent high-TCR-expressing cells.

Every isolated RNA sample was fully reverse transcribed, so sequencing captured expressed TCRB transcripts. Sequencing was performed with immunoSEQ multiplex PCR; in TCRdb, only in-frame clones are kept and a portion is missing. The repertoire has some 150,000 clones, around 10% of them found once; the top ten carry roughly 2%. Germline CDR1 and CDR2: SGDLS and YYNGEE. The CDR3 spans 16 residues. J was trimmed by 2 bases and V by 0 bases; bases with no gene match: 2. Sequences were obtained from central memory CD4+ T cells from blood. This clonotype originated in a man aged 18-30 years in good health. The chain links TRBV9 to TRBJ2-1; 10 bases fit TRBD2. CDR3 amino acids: CASSVGGTSAYNEQFF. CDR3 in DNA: TGTGCCAGCAGCGTAGGGGGGACTAGCGCCTACAATGAGCAGTTCTTC. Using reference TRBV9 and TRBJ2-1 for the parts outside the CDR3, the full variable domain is DSGVTQTPKHLITATGQRVTLRCSPRSGDLSVYWYQQSLDQGLQFLIQYYNGEERAKGNILERFSAQQFPDLHSELNLSSLELGDSALYFCASSVGGTSAYNEQFFGPGTRLTVL.